These T cell receptor beta chains were read from a single sample in a study of T cell repertoires in aging, cancer and after chemotherapy. TCRdb recomputed calls from the multiplex PCR reads with MiXCR, one row per CDR3 protein. Altogether a few thousand distinct CDR3 sequences are present, more than 20% being singletons, with the ten largest covering around 29%. The specimen was blood. These receptors were taken from a human donor in good health. The donor label of this sample is uncertain. Each CDR3 is given with its conserved first and last residue. D genes are given only for firm matches. Clone size is stated in some rows and not others, as once, few, many or a class when expanded.

v_call: TRBV14
d_call: -
j_call: TRBJ1-6
cdr3_length: 15
clone_size: few
cdr3_aa: CASSQERGPNSPLHF
cdr3_nt: TGTGCCAGCAGCCAAGAGAGGGGCCCTAATTCACCCCTCCACTTT

v_call: TRBV7-2
d_call: TRBD2
j_call: TRBJ2-3
cdr3_length: 16
clone_size: -
cdr3_aa: CASRTAGTRSTDTQYF
cdr3_nt: TGTGCCAGCAGAACCGCCGGGACTAGGAGCACAGATACGCAGTATTTT

v_call: TRBV7-6
d_call: -
j_call: TRBJ1-1
cdr3_length: 12
clone_size: few
cdr3_aa: CASSSGGFEAFF
cdr3_nt: TGTGCCAGCAGCTCTGGGGGATTTGAAGCTTTCTTT

v_call: TRBV20-1
d_call: -
j_call: TRBJ1-1
cdr3_length: 15
clone_size: -
cdr3_aa: CSARDGRAVITEAFF
cdr3_nt: TGCAGTGCTAGAGATGGAAGGGCAGTGATCACTGAAGCTTTCTTT

v_call: TRBV6-5
d_call: -
j_call: TRBJ1-5
cdr3_length: 17
clone_size: medium-sized
cdr3_aa: CASSYSRDLSGSQPQHF
cdr3_nt: TGTGCCAGCAGTTACTCGAGGGACCTTAGCGGCAGTCAGCCCCAGCATTTT

v_call: TRBV19
d_call: TRBD1
j_call: TRBJ2-1
cdr3_length: 18
clone_size: medium-sized
cdr3_aa: CASSIDPPGQGPANEQFF
cdr3_nt: TGTGCCAGTAGTATAGATCCCCCCGGACAGGGGCCGGCGAATGAGCAGTTCTTC

v_call: TRBV6-2/TRBV6-3
d_call: -
j_call: TRBJ2-7
cdr3_length: 12
clone_size: few
cdr3_aa: CASRKWGGEQYF
cdr3_nt: TGTGCCAGCAGAAAGTGGGGTGGCGAGCAGTACTTC

v_call: TRBV30
d_call: TRBD1
j_call: TRBJ1-6
cdr3_length: 17
clone_size: medium-sized
cdr3_aa: CAWSVQPRGRRYSPLHF
cdr3_nt: TGTGCCTGGAGTGTACAACCCAGGGGGCGGCGGTATTCACCCCTCCACTTT

v_call: TRBV5-4
d_call: TRBD1
j_call: TRBJ2-7
cdr3_length: 14
clone_size: -
cdr3_aa: CASSLAGTAYEQYF
cdr3_nt: TGCGCCAGCAGCTTGGCCGGGACAGCCTACGAGCAGTACTTC

v_call: TRBV7-6
d_call: -
j_call: TRBJ1-1
cdr3_length: 12
clone_size: -
cdr3_aa: CASSPGDTEAFF
cdr3_nt: TGTGCCAGCAGCCCAGGGGACACTGAAGCTTTCTTT

v_call: TRBV29-1
d_call: -
j_call: TRBJ1-6
cdr3_length: 15
clone_size: medium-sized
cdr3_aa: CSVRDSPDNNSPLHF
cdr3_nt: TGCAGCGTCCGAGACAGCCCAGATAATAATTCACCCCTCCACTTT

v_call: TRBV19
d_call: -
j_call: TRBJ1-5
cdr3_length: 15
clone_size: medium-sized
cdr3_aa: CASRPGAYGNQPQHF
cdr3_nt: TGTGCCAGTCGCCCAGGGGCATATGGCAATCAGCCCCAGCATTTT

v_call: TRBV12-3/TRBV12-4
d_call: -
j_call: TRBJ1-1
cdr3_length: 14
clone_size: few
cdr3_aa: CASSLAARYTEAFF
cdr3_nt: TGTGCCAGCAGTTTAGCGGCCCGATACACTGAAGCTTTCTTT

v_call: TRBV18
d_call: -
j_call: TRBJ1-3
cdr3_length: 15
clone_size: medium-sized
cdr3_aa: CASSTYDRRGNTIYF
cdr3_nt: TGTGCCAGCTCAACGTATGACAGGAGGGGAAACACCATATATTTT

v_call: TRBV5-1
d_call: -
j_call: TRBJ1-6
cdr3_length: 15
clone_size: -
cdr3_aa: CASSRDAGYNSPLHF
cdr3_nt: TGCGCCAGCAGCCGGGACGCTGGCTATAATTCACCCCTCCACTTT

v_call: TRBV19
d_call: -
j_call: TRBJ2-5
cdr3_length: 15
clone_size: medium-sized
cdr3_aa: CASSGASAPQETQYF
cdr3_nt: TGTGCCAGTAGTGGAGCTAGCGCACCACAAGAGACCCAGTACTTC

v_call: TRBV20-1
d_call: TRBD2
j_call: TRBJ2-1
cdr3_length: 15
clone_size: -
cdr3_aa: CSASRRESSYNEQFF
cdr3_nt: TGCAGTGCTAGTCGGCGGGAGAGCTCCTACAATGAGCAGTTCTTC

v_call: TRBV7-2
d_call: TRBD1
j_call: TRBJ1-4
cdr3_length: 14
clone_size: -
cdr3_aa: CASSTGTAHEKLFF
cdr3_nt: TGTGCCAGCAGCACCGGGACAGCGCATGAAAAACTGTTTTTT

v_call: TRBV15
d_call: -
j_call: TRBJ1-1
cdr3_length: 15
clone_size: few
cdr3_aa: CATSRAAGPNTEAFF
cdr3_nt: TGTGCCACCAGCAGAGCCGCAGGGCCGAACACTGAAGCTTTCTTT

v_call: TRBV5-1
d_call: TRBD1
j_call: TRBJ2-6
cdr3_length: 17
clone_size: -
cdr3_aa: CASRQGTGASGANVLTF
cdr3_nt: TGCGCCAGCAGACAGGGGACAGGGGCTTCTGGGGCCAACGTCCTGACTTTC

v_call: TRBV20-1
d_call: TRBD1
j_call: TRBJ2-3
cdr3_length: 15
clone_size: -
cdr3_aa: CSASPGKGTGDTQYF
cdr3_nt: TGCAGTGCTAGCCCGGGAAAGGGGACAGGGGATACGCAGTATTTT

v_call: TRBV6-6
d_call: TRBD2
j_call: TRBJ2-1
cdr3_length: 12
clone_size: -
cdr3_aa: CASSGGYNEQFF
cdr3_nt: TGTGCCAGCAGCGGGGGGTACAATGAGCAGTTCTTC

v_call: TRBV6-5
d_call: -
j_call: TRBJ1-2
cdr3_length: 17
clone_size: few
cdr3_aa: CASTRGDTQSRNYGYTF
cdr3_nt: TGTGCCAGCACAAGAGGGGACACACAAAGCCGTAACTATGGCTACACCTTC

v_call: TRBV5-1
d_call: TRBD2
j_call: TRBJ2-2
cdr3_length: 17
clone_size: few
cdr3_aa: CASSFTRGRVLPGELFF
cdr3_nt: TGCGCCAGCAGCTTTACTCGCGGGAGGGTCCTGCCCGGGGAGCTGTTTTTT

v_call: TRBV5-4
d_call: -
j_call: TRBJ2-5
cdr3_length: 14
clone_size: medium-sized
cdr3_aa: CASSRQENRETQYF
cdr3_nt: TGTGCCAGCAGCCGTCAAGAAAACCGGGAGACCCAGTACTTC

v_call: TRBV20-1
d_call: TRBD1
j_call: TRBJ2-7
cdr3_length: 12
clone_size: -
cdr3_aa: CSASQGVYEQYF
cdr3_nt: TGCAGTGCTTCGCAGGGGGTCTACGAGCAGTACTTC

v_call: TRBV5-6
d_call: -
j_call: TRBJ2-7
cdr3_length: 12
clone_size: -
cdr3_aa: CASSRVGDEQYF
cdr3_nt: TGTGCCAGCAGCCGGGTGGGGGACGAGCAGTACTTC

v_call: TRBV19
d_call: -
j_call: TRBJ2-2
cdr3_length: 17
clone_size: large
cdr3_aa: CASSMRWGQGRTGELFF
cdr3_nt: TGTGCCAGTAGTATGAGGTGGGGGCAGGGCCGCACCGGGGAGCTGTTTTTT

v_call: TRBV12-3/TRBV12-4
d_call: -
j_call: TRBJ2-2
cdr3_length: 15
clone_size: -
cdr3_aa: CASTRAGAGAGELFF
cdr3_nt: TGTGCCAGCACCAGGGCGGGGGCAGGGGCCGGGGAGCTGTTTTTT

v_call: TRBV6-5
d_call: TRBD2
j_call: TRBJ2-3
cdr3_length: 15
clone_size: -
cdr3_aa: CASSYTSGAGHTQYF
cdr3_nt: TGTGCCAGCAGTTACACTAGCGGTGCTGGGCATACGCAGTATTTT

v_call: TRBV5-4
d_call: TRBD2
j_call: TRBJ2-1
cdr3_length: 13
clone_size: medium-sized
cdr3_aa: CASRRGGYNEQFF
cdr3_nt: TGTGCCAGCCGTCGGGGGGGCTACAATGAGCAGTTCTTC

v_call: TRBV7-9
d_call: TRBD1
j_call: TRBJ2-7
cdr3_length: 15
clone_size: -
cdr3_aa: CAGSLEQDRPYEQYF
cdr3_nt: TGTGCCGGCAGCTTAGAGCAGGACAGGCCCTACGAGCAGTACTTC

v_call: TRBV6-5
d_call: -
j_call: TRBJ1-1
cdr3_length: 15
clone_size: medium-sized
cdr3_aa: CASSYPRDGYTEAFF
cdr3_nt: TGTGCCAGCAGTTACCCCCGCGACGGGTACACTGAAGCTTTCTTT

v_call: TRBV5-5
d_call: TRBD1
j_call: TRBJ1-1
cdr3_length: 13
clone_size: -
cdr3_aa: CASSGQGDTEAFF
cdr3_nt: TGTGCCAGCAGCGGACAGGGCGACACTGAAGCTTTCTTT

v_call: TRBV4-2
d_call: TRBD2
j_call: TRBJ2-3
cdr3_length: 16
clone_size: few
cdr3_aa: CASSQGTSGGADTQYF
cdr3_nt: TGTGCCAGCAGCCAAGGGACTAGCGGGGGGGCAGATACGCAGTATTTT

v_call: TRBV29-1
d_call: TRBD1
j_call: TRBJ2-1
cdr3_length: 18
clone_size: medium-sized
cdr3_aa: CSVGGGQGQHVSYNEQFF
cdr3_nt: TGCAGCGTGGGGGGGGGACAGGGACAGCATGTCTCCTACAATGAGCAGTTCTTC

v_call: TRBV19
d_call: -
j_call: TRBJ2-7
cdr3_length: 15
clone_size: medium-sized
cdr3_aa: CASSILRDQPSEQYF
cdr3_nt: TGTGCCAGTAGTATTCTGCGGGACCAGCCTTCCGAGCAGTACTTC

v_call: TRBV20-1
d_call: -
j_call: TRBJ2-5
cdr3_length: 14
clone_size: -
cdr3_aa: CSATDRDYQETQYF
cdr3_nt: TGCAGTGCTACGGACCGGGACTACCAAGAGACCCAGTACTTC